The 30 T cell receptor beta chains reported below all come from one sample, sequenced in a study of identifying expanded T cells in peripheral blood. The table came from immunoSEQ multiplex PCR; TCRdb's copy has only in-frame clones and leaves some out. The sample records about 78,000 clones, roughly 86% being singletons. The sample consisted of blood. Receptor source: a person aged 18-69 years in good health.

The V gene is TRBV19, the J gene TRBJ2-3, with TRBD2 matching over 9 bases. The junction had 16 bases not matched to a gene; V was cut back by 4 bases and J by 8 bases. This CDR3 contains 17 residues. CDR1 LNHDA and CDR2 SQIVND come from the germline V gene (reference sequence). The DNA for the CDR3 is TGTGCCAGTAGTACTACCTGGGCGGGAGGGCCCGGAGGTACGCAGTATTTT. It translates to CASSTTWAGGPGGTQYF.

This sequence joins TRBV25-1 and TRBJ2-3; weak D call: TRBD2 (6 bases). This CDR3 region has 14 residues. Trimming took off 3 bases at V and 5 bases at J, with 12 bases between the two ends. Germline V gene sequence: CDR1 MGHDK, CDR2 SYGVNS. CDR3 sequence reads: CASSDRAGLDTQYF. DNA for the CDR3: TGTGCCAGCAGTGATAGGGCGGGGTTAGATACGCAGTATTTT.

This clone showed up just a few times. Other DNA sequences in this sample translate to the same CDR3. The chain joins TRBV5-1 to TRBJ2-3, with D possibly matching TRBD2 (5 bases). Germline CDR1 is SGHRS and CDR2 is YFSETQ. With 2 bases removed from V and 0 bases from J, the gap between germline ends came to 10 bases. This CDR3 is built from 15 residues. The chain's CDR3 is CASSFGSTSTDTQYF. CDR3 bases: TGCGCCAGCAGCTTTGGGAGCACTAGCACAGATACGCAGTATTTT.

The CDR3 region has the DNA TGTGCCAGCAGCCTTGACGGGTGGGTGAGGGGGACTGAAGCTTTCTTT. Its translation: CASSLDGWVRGTEAFF. This chain connects TRBV14 to TRBJ1-1; tentatively, D is TRBD1 (6 bases). V was pared by 4 bases and J by 5 bases, with 20 bases between. This CDR3 has 16 amino acids. Germline V gene data show CDR1 as SGHDN and CDR2 as FVKESK.

The chain carries TRBV25-1 and TRBJ2-7, with 7 bases matching TRBD1. This CDR3 is built from 14 residues. CDR1 and CDR2 (germline): MGHDK, SYGVNS. With 6 bases clipped from V and 3 bases from J, the junction kept 8 bases outside the gene matches. The CDR3 bases are TGTGCCAGCAGCCAACCGGGACAGCTCTACGAGCAGTACTTC. Translated: CASSQPGQLYEQYF.

This clone was seen a single time. The V and J genes are TRBV11-2 and TRBJ1-1; the match to TRBD1 covers 8 bases. Germline lookup yields CDR1 SGHAT and CDR2 FQNNGV. V shed 5 bases and J 8 bases; nucleotides not matched to a gene: 10. The CDR3 extends over 14 amino acids. The CDR3 region has the DNA TGTGCCAGCAGCGTCCGGGACAGGACGACCGAAGCTTTCTTT. It specifies CASSVRDRTTEAFF.

The genes are TRBV2 and TRBJ2-2; no clear D gene. V was shortened by 0 bases and J by 1 base, with 6 bases between the two germline ends. CDR1 is SNHLY and CDR2 is FYNNEI in the germline V gene. The CDR3 covers 15 residues. CDR3 coding DNA: TGTGCCAGCAGTGAAGCGCTCGGGAACACCGGGGAGCTGTTTTTT. Protein sequence: CASSEALGNTGELFF.

This clone was seen just once. The rearrangement joins TRBV18 to TRBJ2-3; 10 bases agree with TRBD1. The CDR3 covers 18 residues. Germline V CDR1 and CDR2: KGHSH, LQKENI. With 0 bases clipped from V and 1 base from J, the junction kept 7 bases outside the gene matches. The CDR3 loop reads CASSPPGGTGVRTDTQYF. The CDR3 nucleotides are TGTGCCAGCTCACCACCGGGCGGGACAGGGGTCCGCACAGATACGCAGTATTTT.

The chain uses TRBV6-4 and TRBJ2-3, with unresolved D. CDR1 is MRHNA, CDR2 SNTAGT, per germline. The CDR3 covers 14 residues. V dropped 4 bases and J dropped 2 bases, with 10 bases sitting between them. The CDR3 region is CASSVGLPTDTQYF. In nucleotides, the CDR3 is TGTGCCAGCAGTGTGGGTCTTCCCACAGATACGCAGTATTTT.

The genes are TRBV5-1 and TRBJ2-1; no firm D call. Germline lookup yields CDR1 SGHRS and CDR2 YFSETQ. Trimming shortened V by 1 base and J by 5 bases, and 7 bases separated the two germline ends. The CDR3 has 13 residues. CDR3 sequence: CASSLPRNNEQFF. The CDR3 region has the DNA TGCGCCAGCAGCTTGCCCAGGAACAATGAGCAGTTCTTC.

This clone has just one count. The gene calls are TRBV28 and TRBJ2-1, with 10 positions matching TRBD2. The V gene's germline CDR1 is MDHEN and CDR2 SYDVKM. V shed 3 bases, J shed 7 bases, and the junction held 3 bases outside the gene matches. This CDR3 is 14 amino acids long. The CDR3 coding sequence is TGTGCCAGCAGTTTTAGCGGGAGGAAGAATGAGCAGTTCTTC. It encodes CASSFSGRKNEQFF.

This clone has a handful of counts. The V and J genes are TRBV7-6 and TRBJ2-1, with 8 positions matching TRBD2. The V segment lost 0 bases and the J segment 2 bases; nucleotides outside the gene matches: 6. Germline V CDR1 and CDR2: SGHVS, FNYEAQ. The CDR3 loop spans 17 amino acids. CDR3 in DNA: TGTGCCAGCAGCTTAGCAGTGACTAGCGTCGCCTACAATGAGCAGTTCTTC. It encodes CASSLAVTSVAYNEQFF.

This chain links TRBV14 with TRBJ2-3; D gene unclear. The germline V and J ends were trimmed by 4 bases and 8 bases, with 10 bases remaining between them. CDR1 and CDR2 from the germline V gene are SGHDN and FVKESK. The CDR3 runs 12 residues. The CDR3 sequence: CASSLKGVTQYF. Here the CDR3 DNA reads TGTGCCAGCAGCCTCAAGGGTGTTACGCAGTATTTT.

This chain connects TRBV18 to TRBJ2-5; TRBD1 might be the D (6 bases). V was clipped by 2 bases and J by 2 bases, with 12 bases between them. This CDR3 is built from 15 residues. Per germline, CDR1 KGHSH and CDR2 LQKENI. The CDR3 sequence: CASSPASGTQETQYF. In nucleotides, the CDR3 is TGTGCCAGCTCACCAGCTTCGGGGACACAAGAGACCCAGTACTTC.

The genes are TRBV27 and TRBJ2-7, with TRBD2 matching 8 bases. CDR3 size: 16 residues. Unmatched junction bases numbered 13, after V lost 6 bases and J lost 3 bases. CDR1 and CDR2 (germline): MNHEY, SMNVEV (reference sequence). The CDR3 loop reads CASRSITGLGVYEQYF. CDR3 bases: TGTGCCAGCAGGTCAATTACGGGACTAGGGGTCTACGAGCAGTACTTC.

V is TRBV7-2 and J is TRBJ2-3; weak D call: TRBD1 (6 bases). The CDR3 sequence is 17 residues long. Trimming cost V 5 bases and J 0 bases, with 18 bases left between them. From germline, CDR1 is SGHTA and CDR2 FQGNSA. The DNA of the CDR3 is TGTGCCAGCAGCCCGTGGGGGCAGGGCCGTAGCACAGATACGCAGTATTTT. Protein sequence: CASSPWGQGRSTDTQYF.

The chain couples TRBV7-2 to TRBJ2-7, with TRBD2 matching 8 bases. The V gene end was trimmed by 5 bases and the J gene end by 1 base; junction bases not matched to a gene: 7. Germline CDR1 reads SGHTA; CDR2 reads FQGNSA. CDR3 length: 15 residues. The CDR3 coding sequence is TGTGCCAGCAGCATCCAGCGGGAGTGGTCCTACGAGCAGTACTTC. Its protein is CASSIQREWSYEQYF.

V is TRBV20-1 and J is TRBJ2-1, with D hard to call. Germline lookup yields CDR1 DFQATT and CDR2 SNEGSKA (reference sequence). Between the trimmed V and J ends, which lost 3 bases and 7 bases, there was a span of 4 bases. CDR3 length: 10 amino acids. For the CDR3, the DNA is TGCAGTGCTAGTCTGAATGAGCAGTTCTTC. Its translation: CSASLNEQFF.

The chain uses TRBV12-5 and TRBJ1-5; tentative D call: TRBD1 (6 bases). This CDR3 has 18 residues. Germline loops: CDR1 LGHNT, CDR2 FRNRAP. The V and J ends lost 0 bases and 0 bases respectively, with 15 bases between them. The CDR3 sequence: CASGLVERPDSSNQPQHF. CDR3 DNA sequence: TGTGCTAGTGGTTTGGTGGAGCGTCCGGACAGTAGCAATCAGCCCCAGCATTTT.

The CDR3 bases are TGTGCCAGCAGCAGACAGGGCACCCCCTACGAGCAGTACTTC. It specifies CASSRQGTPYEQYF. This chain uses TRBV7-2 with TRBJ2-7; 7 nucleotides line up with TRBD1. The germline V gene encodes CDR1 SGHTA and CDR2 FQGNSA. V dropped 5 bases and J dropped 2; count of bases not matched to a gene: 6. The CDR3 is 14 amino acids.

This clone showed up just once. V gene TRBV13 combines with J gene TRBJ1-1, with D possibly matching TRBD1 (6 bases). The CDR3 is 12 residues long. Deletions cut 6 bases from V and 2 bases from J, with 7 bases between. In germline, CDR1 is PRHDT, CDR2 FYEKMQ (reference sequence). DNA of the CDR3: TGTGCCAGCAGGACAGGTAACACTGAAGCTTTCTTT. Residues: CASRTGNTEAFF.

This sequence joins TRBV11-2 and TRBJ2-3, with 8 bases fitting TRBD1. From germline, CDR1 is SGHAT and CDR2 FQNNGV. After removal of 5 bases from V and 4 bases from J, the junction contained 8 bases not matched to a gene. The CDR3 has 15 residues. CDR3 DNA sequence: TGTGCCAGCAGCCCCTGGACAGGGAGCGCAGATACGCAGTATTTT. Translation: CASSPWTGSADTQYF.

The rearrangement links TRBV28 to TRBJ1-5; D is ambiguous. V lost 6 bases and J 3 bases, leaving 12 bases between the germline ends. Looked up from germline, CDR1 is MDHEN and CDR2 is SYDVKM. The CDR3 runs to 14 residues. The CDR3 DNA reads TGTGCCAGCAGAGACCCGGGAGTCAATCAGCCCCAGCATTTT. Translated, it gives CASRDPGVNQPQHF.

This clone has more than one count but fewer than ten. The chain carries TRBV19 and TRBJ2-7; TRBD1 might be the D (6 bases). Trimming removed 6 bases at V and 3 bases at J, with 12 bases between. The CDR3 is made up of 13 amino acids. CDR1 and CDR2 from the germline V gene are LNHDA and SQIVND (reference sequence). CDR3 amino acids: CASSRSTGYEQYF. DNA for the CDR3: TGTGCCAGTAGCCGGTCGACAGGCTACGAGCAGTACTTC.

This clone appeared a single time. The chain has TRBV9 and TRBJ1-1; 8 bases are shared with TRBD1. Germline assignment: CDR1 SGDLS and CDR2 YYNGEE. V shed 3 bases and J 5 bases; nucleotides not matched to a gene: 6. The CDR3 covers 14 residues. In DNA, the CDR3 is TGTGCCAGCAGCGCGACCAGGGGGCTAACTGAAGCTTTCTTT. Translation gives CASSATRGLTEAFF.

J is TRBJ1-2 and V is TRBV4-1, with 10 bases identical to TRBD1. In germline, CDR1 is MGHRA, CDR2 YSYEKL. V lost 11 bases and J lost 8; bases outside the gene matches: 11. The CDR3 runs to 13 residues. The CDR3 DNA reads TGCGCCGCAAAGGACAGGGGGTCGGTCGGCTACACCTTC. Translating gives CAAKDRGSVGYTF.

The chain couples TRBV6-5 to TRBJ1-1, with a weak D call TRBD1 (6 bases). The germline CDR1 and CDR2 sequences are MNHEY and SVGAGI. V was cut by 3 bases and J by 1 base, with 9 bases left in between. CDR3 length: 14 amino acids. The DNA of the CDR3 is TGTGCCAGCAGTTATGAGACAGGGAACACTGAAGCTTTCTTT. Protein: CASSYETGNTEAFF.

V is TRBV7-6 and J is TRBJ2-1; 8 bases match TRBD2. The germline CDR1 and CDR2 sequences are SGHVS and FNYEAQ. With V trimmed by 1 base and J by 1 base, 6 bases remained unmatched. The CDR3 extends over 17 amino acids. CDR3 sequence reads: CASSLGASGLSYNEQFF. In nucleotides, the CDR3 is TGTGCCAGCAGCTTAGGGGCTAGCGGGCTTTCCTACAATGAGCAGTTCTTC.

This clone was observed a handful of times. The chain uses TRBV7-2 and TRBJ2-7; D might be TRBD1 (5 bases). Germline assignment: CDR1 SGHTA and CDR2 FQGNSA. The CDR3 is 18 amino acids. Trimming took off 1 base at V and 1 base at J, with 20 bases between the two ends. CDR3 sequence reads: CASSLVTAAPGLSYEQYF. In nucleotides, the CDR3 is TGTGCCAGCAGCTTAGTTACTGCGGCCCCAGGGTTATCCTACGAGCAGTACTTC.

The chain recombines TRBV6-5 with TRBJ2-5; tentatively, D is TRBD2 (6 bases). Germline CDR1 MNHEY, CDR2 SVGAGI. With 7 bases removed from V and 1 base from J, the gap between germline ends came to 10 bases. This CDR3 has 13 amino acids. The CDR3 spells CASTRTTQETQYF. CDR3 sequence (DNA): TGTGCCAGCACCCGGACTACCCAAGAGACCCAGTACTTC.